This T cell receptor beta chain derives from a study of blood T cell repertoires in COVID-19 (dated by TCRdb to about 2020). About the investigation overall: Collaborator samples came from the United States, Italy and Spain and covered acute and convalescent phases of COVID-19. The prospective study material was composed of cDNA or gDNA derived from T cells, B-cell-depleted T cells, or PBMCs. Subjects who had been exposed to COVID-19, were actively infected with it, or had recovered from it provided the deeply sampled blood TCRbeta repertoires that made up the dataset. The repertoires were released in a freely available public database meant as a resource for research on the immune response to SARS-CoV-2. The samples were drawn from two sources: the first 160 participants of the ongoing ImmuneRACE study, and over 1,000 subjects contributed by 6 global collaborators. Nearly every sample came with metadata listing a de-identified subject ID, COVID-19 status, age in years and sex. Where available, HLA class I and class II types were taken from metadata supplied by the sample provider and were not determined by assay-based typing. Findings and caveats that apply to the study as a whole: Clinical and demographic metadata were provided uncurated, with the amount varying by source and participant.

TCRbeta CDR3 regions were amplified from genomic DNA using the immunoSEQ Assay, a bias-controlled multiplex PCR. The authors processed their data as follows. The number of nucleated cells in each sample was estimated from the amplification of reference gene primers within the assay. Sequence reads were collapsed and filtered to measure the absolute abundance of every unique TCRbeta CDR3 rearrangement. For each sample, productive Simpson clonality was calculated by taking the square root of Simpson's diversity index across productive rearrangements. TCRdb stores this immuneACCESS table with in-frame sequences only. Part of the clones is absent; in the studies checked, under half of the shortfall reflects unresolved V genes, and no reason is known for the rest. The DNA was the basis for D and trimming; V, J and clone size are from that table. Across this sample there are about 300,000 clones, with around 82% seen only once. Approximately 1.1% of the sample is taken by the ten largest.

The CDR3, cysteine through phenylalanine, is 14 amino acids long. Only the CDR3 part of the read is kept: 42 bases, read in frame from the first base. From the germline V gene, CDR1 is MNHEY and CDR2 is SVGAGI. V is shortened by 8 bases, J by 2 bases, and the region joining them spans 16 bases. Comments on this clone: Its antigen has not been determined. No base quality values were provided; no much bigger clone lies one nucleotide off.

Collaborating institutions collected whole blood in K2EDTA tubes following their own protocols. Collaborator samples were shipped for TCRbeta analysis as frozen whole blood, isolated PBMCs, or DNA extracted from either sample type. Sequenced material: peripheral blood. The receptor was isolated from a woman aged 45 to 65 with acute or convalescent COVID-19. The chain is encoded by TRBV6-5 joined to TRBJ2-7, and TRBD2 may be the D gene, going by 7 matching bases. The sequenced DNA: TGTGCCAGCGGGGGGGCTAGCGGTACCTACGAGCAGTACTTC. Its amino acids are CASGGASGTYEQYF.